This entry lists 14 T cell receptor beta chains sequenced from one sample in a study of blood T cell repertoires in COVID-19. Sequencing used immunoSEQ multiplex PCR; TCRdb keeps in-frame clones, though not all of them. Among some 170,000 clones listed, approximately 79% were seen once. Sequencing was done on a sample of peripheral blood. These receptor sequences come from a woman between 65 and 79 years old with acute or convalescent COVID-19.

This chain connects TRBV20-1 to TRBJ2-5; the match to TRBD2 covers 7 bases. This CDR3 has 11 amino acids. V shed 8 bases and J 5 bases; nucleotides not matched to a gene: 5. Germline values: CDR1 DFQATT, CDR2 SNEGSKA (reference sequence). DNA of the CDR3: TGCAGTACCGACGGGGGGGAGACCCAGTACTTC. It codes for CSTDGGETQYF.

With regard to this clone: The germline gene is not matched at one end of the junction; a read error may be the cause. The V gene is TRBV9, the J gene TRBJ2-1; 7 bases fit TRBD2. Per the germline V gene, CDR1 is SGDLS and CDR2 is YYNGEE. The CDR3 totals 14 residues. The CDR3: CASSVVSGAGNGVF. In DNA form, the CDR3 reads TGTGCCAGCAGCGTAGTTTCAGGAGCGGGGAATGGGGTCTTC.

This chain joins TRBV6-1 and TRBJ2-6; D is ambiguous. The CDR3 runs 14 residues. CDR1 and CDR2 from the germline V gene are MNHNS and SASEGT. V lost 3 bases, J lost 0 bases, and 3 bases lay in between. CDR3 in amino acids: CASSDVSGANVLTF. CDR3 bases: TGTGCCAGCAGTGACGTCTCTGGGGCCAACGTCCTGACTTTC.

CDR3 DNA sequence: TGTGCCACCGAGTGGGAGGGGACCTACGAGCAGTACTTC. It codes for CATEWEGTYEQYF. The gene calls are TRBV6-6 and TRBJ2-7; 7 bases align to TRBD2. Germline assignment: CDR1 MNHNY and CDR2 SVGAGI (reference sequence). This CDR3 is built from 13 residues. Germline trimming cut 10 bases from V and 2 bases from J; bases unmatched to any gene: 8.

The genes are TRBV19 and TRBJ2-5; maybe TRBD2 (5 bases). The CDR3 totals 15 residues. V dropped 3 bases and J dropped 7 bases, with 18 bases sitting between them. Germline assignment: CDR1 LNHDA and CDR2 SQIVND (reference sequence). The CDR3 loop reads CASSILGGRGRTQYF. The CDR3 nucleotides are TGTGCCAGTAGTATTCTGGGCGGGCGAGGTCGGACCCAGTACTTC.

The V call is TRBV3-1 (or the pseudogene TRBV3-2), the J call TRBJ2-1; TRBD2 matches 7 bases. V dropped 0 bases and J dropped 6; count of bases not matched to a gene: 8. CDR1 and CDR2 from the germline V gene are LGHDT and YNNKEL (reference sequence). This CDR3 is built from 16 residues. This CDR3 is CASSQEWGGRGNEQFF. CDR3 DNA sequence: TGTGCCAGCAGCCAAGAGTGGGGGGGAAGGGGCAATGAGCAGTTCTTC.

The CDR3 bases are TGTGCCAGCAGTTACGGGGGGGGCGCCGACACCGGGGAGCTGTTTTTT. Its translation is CASSYGGGADTGELFF. The V call is TRBV6-5, the J call TRBJ2-2; TRBD2 is a possible D gene (7 bases). There are 16 residues in the CDR3. V lost 2 bases, J lost 3 bases, and 13 bases lay in between. Germline V gene sequence: CDR1 MNHEY, CDR2 SVGAGI.

This clone was seen a few times. The chain has TRBV27 and TRBJ2-3, with 7 bases fitting TRBD2. V shed 4 bases, J shed 6 bases, and the junction held 10 bases outside the gene matches. Per the germline V gene, CDR1 is MNHEY and CDR2 is SMNVEV (reference sequence). The CDR3 is 15 amino acids. CDR3 amino acids: CASSSGGLGRDTQYF. Written as DNA, the CDR3 is TGTGCCAGCAGTTCGGGAGGACTCGGTCGCGATACGCAGTATTTT.

This chain links TRBV6-5 with TRBJ1-1, with 7 bases aligning to TRBD1. Germline-derived CDR1 and CDR2 are MNHEY and SVGAGI. CDR3 length: 13 residues. Trimming removed 2 bases from V and 3 bases from J; junction bases left unmatched: 0. In DNA form, the CDR3 reads TGTGCCAGCAGTTACACAGGGGACACTGAAGCTTTCTTT. This sequence encodes CASSYTGDTEAFF.

This clone was detected only once. This chain uses TRBV30 with TRBJ1-3, with D possibly TRBD1 on 5 matching bases. This CDR3 is built from 15 residues. Germline CDR1 reads GTSNPN; CDR2 reads SVGIG (reference sequence). V lost 1 base and J lost 0, with 10 bases in between. The CDR3 DNA sequence: TGTGCCTGGAGTGCGGACACCCGCTCTGGAAACACCATATATTTT. Protein: CAWSADTRSGNTIYF. Full variable domain (outside the CDR3, taken from reference TRBV30 and TRBJ1-3): SQTIHQWPATLVQPVGSPLSLECTVEGTSNPNLYWYRQAAGRGLQLLFYSVGIGQISSEVPQNLSASRPQDRQFILSSKKLLLSDSGFYLCAWSADTRSGNTIYFGEGSWLTVV.

The chain is built from TRBV7-2 and TRBJ2-3; 10 positions agree with TRBD2. Trimming cost V 2 bases and J 4 bases; bases outside gene matches: 9. CDR1 and CDR2 from the germline V gene are SGHTA and FQGNSA. This CDR3 comprises 17 residues. The CDR3 sequence is CASSLWPSGSNADTQYF. The CDR3, as DNA: TGTGCCAGCAGCTTATGGCCTAGCGGGAGCAATGCAGATACGCAGTATTTT.

V gene TRBV3-1 (or the pseudogene TRBV3-2) combines with J gene TRBJ2-1; D not resolved. The V gene's germline CDR1 is LGHDT and CDR2 YNNKEL (reference sequence). Trimming took 0 bases from V and 13 from J, leaving 10 bases between them. The CDR3 is 12 amino acids. The CDR3, as DNA: TGTGCCAGCAGCCAAGAAGTTCAGGTCCAGTTCTTC. Its translation is CASSQEVQVQFF.

The rearrangement links TRBV13 to TRBJ1-1, with D tentatively TRBD1 (5 bases). Germline V gene sequence: CDR1 PRHDT, CDR2 FYEKMQ (reference sequence). V lost 2 bases and J lost 8, with 12 bases in between. The length of the CDR3 is 13 residues. CDR3 residues: CASSLSGYLEAFF. The CDR3 DNA sequence: TGTGCCAGCAGCTTATCAGGGTATCTCGAAGCTTTCTTT.

The chain couples TRBV6-6 to TRBJ1-1, with D possibly TRBD1 on 5 matching bases. From germline, CDR1 is MNHNY and CDR2 SVGAGI (reference sequence). The CDR3 runs 13 residues. Trimming cost V 10 bases and J 3 bases, with 15 bases left between them. CDR3 loop: CANRWGLDTEAFF. In nucleotides, the CDR3 is TGTGCCAATAGATGGGGCCTCGACACTGAAGCTTTCTTT.